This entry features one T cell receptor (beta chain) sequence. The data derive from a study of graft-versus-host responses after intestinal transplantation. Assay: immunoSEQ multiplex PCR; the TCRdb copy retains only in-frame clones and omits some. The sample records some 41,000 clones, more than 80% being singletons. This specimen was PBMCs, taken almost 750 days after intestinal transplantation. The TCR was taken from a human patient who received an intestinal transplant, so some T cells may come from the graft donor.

DNA of the CDR3: TGTGCCAGCAGCTCTAGCGGGAGCTCCTACGAGCAGTACTTC. Translation: CASSSSGSSYEQYF. The V gene is TRBV7-2, the J gene TRBJ2-7; TRBD2 aligns across 10 bases. After removal of 4 bases from V and 0 bases from J, the junction contained 0 bases not matched to a gene. The CDR3 extends over 14 amino acids. Germline lookup yields CDR1 SGHTA and CDR2 FQGNSA.